This T cell receptor (beta chain) is from a study of blood T cells in healthy people across ages. Study results and caveats: A greater number of naive CD4+ cells and higher diversity distinguished long-lived donors from aged donors.

Per the germline V gene, CDR1 is SGHTA and CDR2 is FQGNSA. The CDR3 contains 14 residues. The ends were cut back, 1 base at V and 6 bases at J, with 12 bases in the middle. Sample-barcoded 5' priming and a J-beta primer mix drove a second PCR of about 6 to 11 cycles. Template switching added a 12-random-nucleotide identifier to every cDNA molecule. TCRdb called the 5' RACE reads again in MiXCR, with one record for every CDR3 protein. The repertoire holds almost 800,000 distinct CDR3 sequences, over 45% seen once, with over 20% in the top ten. In regard to this clonotype: The antigen is unknown.

This TCR derives from a man aged 30 to 45 in good health. Sequencing was performed on blood. The V call is TRBV7-2, the J call TRBJ1-1, with D perhaps TRBD1 (5 bases). The CDR3 loop is CASSLVRQTPEAFF. CDR3 DNA: TGTGCCAGCAGCTTAGTGCGACAGACGCCTGAAGCTTTCTTT.